Following are 29 T cell receptor beta chains from one sample sequenced in a study of T cells after somatic rescue of genetic block. The method was immunoSEQ multiplex PCR; TCRdb's version includes in-frame clones alone and lacks a portion of them. The repertoire consists of approximately 88,000 clones, with 85% to 90% occurring once and the leading ten covering approximately 1.5%. Sequencing input: peripheral blood mononuclear cells (PBMCs). Every receptor here comes from a young woman.

The chain is built from TRBV5-8 and TRBJ1-5; a possible D gene is TRBD1 (6 bases). Trimming removed 4 bases at V and 4 bases at J, with 15 bases between. The CDR3 spans 15 residues. Germline values: CDR1 SGHTS, CDR2 YDEGEE. This CDR3 is CASSARGAGNQPQHF. The CDR3 DNA sequence: TGTGCCAGCAGCGCCCGGGGGGCGGGAAATCAGCCCCAGCATTTT.

This clone is a singleton in its sample. The rearrangement links TRBV5-4 to TRBJ1-1; a possible D gene is TRBD1 (5 bases). The CDR3 consists of 15 residues. The germline gives CDR1 SGHNT, CDR2 YYREEE (reference sequence). The V end lost 1 base, the J end lost 4 bases, and 14 bases lay between the germline ends. This CDR3 is CASSLWQGRGTEAFF. Here the CDR3 DNA reads TGTGCCAGCAGCTTGTGGCAGGGAAGGGGCACTGAAGCTTTCTTT.

The J gene is TRBJ2-1, the V gene TRBV18, with a weak D call TRBD1 (5 bases). V shed 4 bases and J shed 8 bases, with 18 bases lying between them. CDR3 length: 15 amino acids. Germline CDR1 is KGHSH and CDR2 is LQKENI. CDR3 sequence (DNA): TGTGCCAGCTCACAGGACATTCCGCTATCGGATGAGCAGTTCTTC. Residues: CASSQDIPLSDEQFF. Looking up the rest from reference TRBV18 and TRBJ2-1 gives the full variable domain: NAGVMQNPRHLVRRRGQEARLRCSPMKGHSHVYWYRQLPEEGLKFMVYLQKENIIDESGMPKERFSAEFPKEGPSILRIQQVVRGDSAAYFCASSQDIPLSDEQFFGPGTRLTVL.

The chain links TRBV27 to TRBJ2-7; D gene uncertain. The V gene lost 0 bases and the J gene lost 0 bases, with 9 bases spanning the gap. Germline lookup yields CDR1 MNHEY and CDR2 SMNVEV (reference sequence). CDR3 length: 15 residues. The CDR3 nucleotides read TGTGCCAGCAGTTTATCGCCCTCAAGCTCCTACGAGCAGTACTTC. Protein: CASSLSPSSSYEQYF.

The rearrangement uses TRBV6-1 and TRBJ2-7; a possible D gene is TRBD2 (5 bases). This CDR3 spans 13 amino acids. Germline values: CDR1 MNHNS, CDR2 SASEGT. V lost 4 bases to trimming and J lost 3 bases, with 10 bases between them. CDR3 DNA: TGTGCCAGCAGTGTCCAGCGGAACTACGAGCAGTACTTC. It specifies CASSVQRNYEQYF.

In nucleotides, the CDR3 is TGTGCCATCGGGGACAGGGGCGGCTACACCTTC. This sequence encodes CAIGDRGGYTF. The rearrangement joins TRBV10-3 to TRBJ1-2, with TRBD1 matching over 10 bases. V lost 8 bases, J lost 8 bases, and 2 bases stayed unmatched. Germline lookup yields CDR1 ENHRY and CDR2 SYGVKD. This CDR3 is 11 amino acids long.

The J gene is TRBJ2-7, the V gene TRBV6-6; 10 bases map to TRBD2. CDR3 length equals 15 residues. V lost 2 bases to trimming and J lost 4 bases; unmatched junction nucleotides: 5. The germline gives CDR1 MNHNY, CDR2 SVGAGI (reference sequence). The CDR3 region is CASSYLAGARYEQYF. The CDR3 bases are TGTGCCAGCAGTTACCTAGCGGGAGCGCGTTACGAGCAGTACTTC.

This clone was detected a few times. V gene TRBV18 combines with J gene TRBJ1-1, with D tentatively TRBD1 (6 bases). CDR1 is KGHSH and CDR2 is LQKENI in the germline V gene. The CDR3 is made up of 13 amino acids. V lost 8 bases and J 0 bases, leaving 10 bases between the germline ends. For the CDR3, the DNA is TGTGCCAGCGCGTCAGGGGTGAACACTGAAGCTTTCTTT. It codes for CASASGVNTEAFF.

The chain has TRBV12-5 and TRBJ2-3, with unresolved D. Trimming took off 7 bases at V and 0 bases at J, with 20 bases between the two ends. The length of the CDR3 is 17 residues. Per the germline V gene, CDR1 is LGHNT and CDR2 is FRNRAP. For the CDR3, the DNA is TGTGCTAGTGCCGAAGGGCCATTGGGAATAAGCACAGATACGCAGTATTTT. Residues: CASAEGPLGISTDTQYF.

The CDR3 loop reads CASSLGTSGTYEQYF. The CDR3 DNA follows: TGTGCCAGCAGCTTAGGGACTAGCGGGACCTACGAGCAGTACTTC. This chain joins TRBV7-9 and TRBJ2-7, with 12 bases fitting TRBD2. The CDR3 contains 15 residues. Unmatched junction bases numbered 0, after V lost 1 base and J lost 2 bases. Germline CDR1 is SEHNR and CDR2 is FQNEAQ (reference sequence). Variable domain in full (rest from reference TRBV7-9 and TRBJ2-7): DTGVSQNPRHKITKRGQNVTFRCDPISEHNRLYWYRQTLGQGPEFLTYFQNEAQLEKSRLLSDRFSAERPKGSFSTLEIQRTEQGDSAMYLCASSLGTSGTYEQYFGPGTRLTVT.

The J gene is TRBJ2-1, the V gene TRBV2, with D unclear. Germline V gene lookup returns CDR1 SNHLY and CDR2 FYNNEI. The CDR3 runs 13 residues. V was trimmed by 8 bases and J by 4 bases, leaving 12 bases between them. CDR3 DNA: TGTGCCAGCGCCTTGGAAGAGTACAATGAGCAGTTCTTC. This encodes CASALEEYNEQFF.

The chain employs TRBV5-1 and TRBJ2-5, with 8 positions matching TRBD1. Germline CDR1 reads SGHRS; CDR2 reads YFSETQ. J lost 2 bases, V lost 4 bases, and 4 bases had no gene match. This CDR3 is 14 amino acids long. Written as DNA, the CDR3 is TGCGCCAGCAGCGGAGGACAGGGACAAGAGACCCAGTACTTC. Translated: CASSGGQGQETQYF.

This sequence joins TRBV14 and TRBJ2-1, with unresolved D. The ends were cut back, 2 bases at V and 4 bases at J, with 12 bases in the middle. This CDR3 spans 15 amino acids. Germline CDR1 reads SGHDN; CDR2 reads FVKESK. CDR3 DNA sequence: TGTGCCAGCAGCCAATCCATCCATCGGTACAATGAGCAGTTCTTC. Translation gives CASSQSIHRYNEQFF.

The chain joins TRBV14 to TRBJ2-6, with D hard to call. V shed 1 base and J shed 0 bases, with 16 bases lying between them. Germline CDR1 is SGHDN and CDR2 is FVKESK. The CDR3 consists of 19 residues. CDR3 amino acids: CASSQVNPRPNSGANVLTF. Here the CDR3 DNA reads TGTGCCAGCAGCCAAGTTAACCCGAGACCTAACTCTGGGGCCAACGTCCTGACTTTC.

This clone was recorded a few times. The chain employs TRBV4-2 and TRBJ2-1, with 7 bases fitting TRBD2. The ends lost 0 bases at V and 7 bases at J; junction bases unmatched: 15. Per the germline V gene, CDR1 is LGHNA and CDR2 is YNFKEQ. The CDR3 is made up of 18 amino acids. The CDR3 DNA reads as TGTGCCAGCAGCCAAGATCTTTCCTCTTTGAGAGCGGGGAATGAGCAGTTCTTC. Protein: CASSQDLSSLRAGNEQFF.

This chain uses TRBV5-6 with TRBJ2-3, with 9 bases fitting TRBD1. Germline CDR1 and CDR2: SGHDT and YYEEEE. With V trimmed by 3 bases and J by 2 bases, 13 bases remained unmatched. This CDR3 region has 18 residues. The CDR3 DNA is TGTGCCAGCAGCTCAACCAGGACAGGGGCGGTGGACACAGATACGCAGTATTTT. This encodes CASSSTRTGAVDTDTQYF.

CDR3 in DNA: TGTGCCAGCAGTCCACAGGGTCAGCCCCAGCATTTT. Its translation is CASSPQGQPQHF. The chain uses TRBV27 and TRBJ1-5, with D possibly TRBD1 on 6 matching bases. V dropped 5 bases and J dropped 6 bases, with 8 bases sitting between them. The V gene's germline CDR1 is MNHEY and CDR2 SMNVEV (reference sequence). The CDR3 has 12 amino acids.

The rearrangement uses TRBV28 and TRBJ1-4; 9 bases fit TRBD1. The CDR3 extends over 15 amino acids. V shed 6 bases, J shed 6 bases, and the junction held 8 bases outside the gene matches. Germline V gene lookup returns CDR1 MDHEN and CDR2 SYDVKM. The CDR3: CASRPQGAVDEKLFF. DNA for the CDR3: TGTGCCAGCAGGCCACAGGGGGCCGTAGATGAAAAACTGTTTTTT.

The sample holds a few counts of this clone. The V gene is TRBV19, the J gene TRBJ1-5; D uncertain. V gave up 4 bases and J gave up 2 bases, with 12 bases separating them. The CDR3 contains 15 residues. Germline V gene data show CDR1 as LNHDA and CDR2 as SQIVND (reference sequence). The chain's CDR3 is CASSTPSLGNQPQHF. The CDR3 nucleotides read TGTGCCAGTAGTACACCGTCACTTGGCAATCAGCCCCAGCATTTT.

V gene TRBV4-1 combines with J gene TRBJ2-2; D gene unclear. CDR3 length: 13 residues. The V and J ends lost 1 base and 6 bases respectively, with 6 bases between them. Looked up from germline, CDR1 is MGHRA and CDR2 is YSYEKL. The CDR3 nucleotides are TGCGCCAGCAGCCAAGCTCAAGCCGGGGAGCTGTTTTTT. Protein: CASSQAQAGELFF.

This chain joins TRBV15 and TRBJ2-3, with TRBD2 matching over 13 bases. This CDR3 has 14 amino acids. V was clipped by 8 bases and J by 5 bases; unmatched bases: 4. CDR1 LNHNV and CDR2 YYDKDF come from the germline V gene (reference sequence). The CDR3 region has the DNA TGTGCCACCGGACTAGCGGGAGTTGGAGATACGCAGTATTTT. It translates to CATGLAGVGDTQYF. The complete variable domain, with remaining parts taken from reference TRBV15 and TRBJ2-3, reads DAMVIQNPRYQVTQFGKPVTLSCSQTLNHNVMYWYQQKSSQAPKLLFHYYDKDFNNEADTPDNFQSRRPNTSFCFLDIRSPGLGDTAMYLCATGLAGVGDTQYFGPGTRLTVL.

The chain employs TRBV7-2 and TRBJ2-1; 16 positions agree with TRBD2. The CDR3 covers 19 residues. Germline V gene data show CDR1 as SGHTA and CDR2 as FQGNSA. The J segment lost 4 bases and the V segment lost 7 bases, leaving 13 bases of the junction unmatched. As DNA, the CDR3 is TGTGCCAGCAACCCCGGCGGGACTAGCGGGAGGGCCTTTTACAATGAGCAGTTCTTC. It encodes CASNPGGTSGRAFYNEQFF.

The gene calls are TRBV19 and TRBJ2-6, with TRBD1 matching over 7 bases. The CDR3 is 14 amino acids. CDR1 and CDR2 from the germline V gene are LNHDA and SQIVND (reference sequence). The V gene end was trimmed by 6 bases and the J gene end by 1 base; junction bases not matched to a gene: 0. The CDR3 coding sequence is TGTGCCAGTAGGACAGGGTCTGGGGCCAACGTCCTGACTTTC. Encoded protein: CASRTGSGANVLTF.

This chain connects TRBV28 to TRBJ2-1, with D possibly being TRBD1 (5 bases). V gave up 5 bases and J gave up 4 bases, with 18 bases separating them. This CDR3 spans 16 amino acids. Germline loops: CDR1 MDHEN, CDR2 SYDVKM. As DNA, the CDR3 is TGTGCCAGCAGTCCCTCGGCAGGGCGCCTTTACAATGAGCAGTTCTTC. This sequence encodes CASSPSAGRLYNEQFF.

V is TRBV7-9 and J is TRBJ2-7, with D tentatively TRBD1 (5 bases). With 5 bases removed from V and 0 bases from J, the gap between germline ends came to 11 bases. The CDR3 loop spans 14 amino acids. The V gene's germline CDR1 is SEHNR and CDR2 FQNEAQ (reference sequence). The CDR3 sequence: CASSKKGISYEQYF. In nucleotides, the CDR3 is TGTGCCAGCAGCAAAAAGGGGATCTCCTACGAGCAGTACTTC.

The chain combines TRBV5-4 with TRBJ1-1, with 12 bases aligning to TRBD1. The CDR3 sequence is 15 residues long. CDR1 and CDR2 from the germline V gene are SGHNT and YYREEE (reference sequence). The J segment lost 4 bases and the V segment lost 2 bases, leaving 3 bases of the junction unmatched. CDR3 in DNA: TGTGCCAGCAGCTTCCGGGACAGGGGGCCCACTGAAGCTTTCTTT. Translated, it gives CASSFRDRGPTEAFF.

Only one count was recorded for this clone. This rearrangement joins TRBV28 to TRBJ2-7; a weak D match, TRBD2 (5 bases). V was clipped by 10 bases and J by 3 bases, with 13 bases between them. The CDR3 is 12 residues long. In germline, CDR1 is MDHEN, CDR2 SYDVKM. The CDR3: CATSGTRYEQYF. The CDR3 bases are TGTGCCACCTCGGGAACCCGCTACGAGCAGTACTTC.

The J gene is TRBJ2-3, the V gene TRBV27; TRBD2 matches 15 bases. Germline CDR1 is MNHEY and CDR2 is SMNVEV (reference sequence). The CDR3 runs 17 residues. The ends lost 6 bases at V and 2 bases at J; junction bases unmatched: 6. The chain's CDR3 is CASRRGLAGGFTDTQYF. CDR3 coding DNA: TGTGCCAGCAGGCGTGGACTAGCGGGAGGGTTCACAGATACGCAGTATTTT.

The chain uses TRBV25-1 and TRBJ2-7; 9 bases align to TRBD2. The CDR3 length is 16 residues. Germline assignment: CDR1 MGHDK and CDR2 SYGVNS. V lost 3 bases to trimming and J lost 6 bases; unmatched junction nucleotides: 12. CDR3 amino acids: CASSDRLAGLGGEQYF. CDR3 coding DNA: TGTGCCAGCAGTGACCGCCTAGCGGGACTGGGTGGCGAGCAGTACTTC.